This T cell receptor beta chain comes out of a study of beta chain features in type 1 diabetes. Study context: Cell yields, age and gender were similar between patients and healthy donors. Points from the study as a whole: For cells with high TCR expression, cDNA sequencing could yield over-representation.

CD4+ naive, central memory, regulatory and stem cell-like memory cells were sorted via CD45RO/CCR7/CD25/CD127/CD95/CD27. The authors reverse transcribed all of the isolated RNA, so sequencing captured expressed TCRB transcripts. Using immunoSEQ multiplex PCR, the repertoire was profiled, and TCRdb retains in-frame clones only, with some absent. The table lists 330,000 or so clones, around 15% of them singletons, with around 7% in the top ten. The CDR3 runs 14 residues. CDR1 and CDR2 (germline): LNHDA, SQIVND (reference sequence). V was trimmed by 5 bases and J by 5 bases, leaving 12 bases between them. This clone was picked up many times. The antigen is undetermined.

The sequenced sample consisted of central memory CD4+ T cells from blood. The TCR was taken from a man aged 25 to 40 in good health. The chain combines TRBV19 with TRBJ1-4; a weak D match, TRBD1 (6 bases). The CDR3 coding sequence is TGTGCCAGTAGTGATACAGGGTCCAATGAAAAACTGTTTTTT. Protein product: CASSDTGSNEKLFF. Supplemented by reference TRBV19 and TRBJ1-4, the full variable domain reads DGGITQSPKYLFRKEGQNVTLSCEQNLNHDAMYWYRQDPGQGLRLIYYSQIVNDFQKGDIAEGYSVSREKKESFPLTVTSAQKNPTAFYLCASSDTGSNEKLFFGSGTQLSVL.